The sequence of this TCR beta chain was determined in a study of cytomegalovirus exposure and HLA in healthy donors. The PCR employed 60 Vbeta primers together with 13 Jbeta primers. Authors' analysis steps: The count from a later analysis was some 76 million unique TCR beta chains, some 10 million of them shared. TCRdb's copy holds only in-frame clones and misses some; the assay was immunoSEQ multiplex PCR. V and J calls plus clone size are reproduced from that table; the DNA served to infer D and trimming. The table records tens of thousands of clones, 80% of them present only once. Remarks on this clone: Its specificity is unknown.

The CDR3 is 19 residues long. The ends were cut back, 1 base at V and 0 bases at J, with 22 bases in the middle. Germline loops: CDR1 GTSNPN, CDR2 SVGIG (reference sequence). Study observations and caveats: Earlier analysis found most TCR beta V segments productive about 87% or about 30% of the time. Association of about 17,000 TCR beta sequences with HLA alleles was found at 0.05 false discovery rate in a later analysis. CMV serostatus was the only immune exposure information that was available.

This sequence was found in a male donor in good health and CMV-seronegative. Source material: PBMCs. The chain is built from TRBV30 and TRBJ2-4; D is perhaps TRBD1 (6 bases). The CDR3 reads CAWSGWDKGMELAKNIQYF. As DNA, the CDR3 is TGTGCCTGGAGTGGGTGGGACAAGGGTATGGAACTAGCCAAAAACATTCAGTACTTC.